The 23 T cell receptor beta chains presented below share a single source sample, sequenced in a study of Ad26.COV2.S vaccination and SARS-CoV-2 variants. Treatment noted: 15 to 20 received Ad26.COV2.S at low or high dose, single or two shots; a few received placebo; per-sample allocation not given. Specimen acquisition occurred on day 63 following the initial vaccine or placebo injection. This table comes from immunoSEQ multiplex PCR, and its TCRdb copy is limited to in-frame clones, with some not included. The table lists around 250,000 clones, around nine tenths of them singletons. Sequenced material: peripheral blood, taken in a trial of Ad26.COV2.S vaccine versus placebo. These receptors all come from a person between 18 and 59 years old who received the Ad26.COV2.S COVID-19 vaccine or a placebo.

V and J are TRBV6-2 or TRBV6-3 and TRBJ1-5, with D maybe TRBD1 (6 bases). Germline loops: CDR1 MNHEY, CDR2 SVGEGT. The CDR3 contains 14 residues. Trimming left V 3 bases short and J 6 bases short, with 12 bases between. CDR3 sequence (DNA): TGTGCCAGCAGTTATTCACAGGGCGGTCAGCCCCAGCATTTT. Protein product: CASSYSQGGQPQHF.

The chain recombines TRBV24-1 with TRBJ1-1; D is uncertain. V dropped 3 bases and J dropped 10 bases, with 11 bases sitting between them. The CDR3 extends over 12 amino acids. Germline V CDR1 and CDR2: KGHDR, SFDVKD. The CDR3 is CATSDPLGGAFF. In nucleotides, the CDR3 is TGTGCCACCAGTGATCCCCTCGGAGGAGCTTTCTTT.

As DNA, the CDR3 is TGTGCCAGTAGCCATCGGGACAGTACTTCCTATGGCTACACCTTC. Translated, it gives CASSHRDSTSYGYTF. The chain employs TRBV19 and TRBJ1-2; 7 bases are shared with TRBD1. Germline V gene data show CDR1 as LNHDA and CDR2 as SQIVND (reference sequence). V trimming: 6 bases; J trimming: 4 bases; junction bases outside the gene matches: 11. The CDR3 totals 15 residues.

This chain's CDR3 is CASSSRGSANTDTQYF. CDR3 sequence (DNA): TGCGCCAGCAGCTCCCGGGGGTCGGCGAACACAGATACGCAGTATTTT. The gene calls are TRBV5-1 and TRBJ2-3, with D possibly TRBD2 on 6 matching bases. Germline-derived CDR1 and CDR2 are SGHRS and YFSETQ. The CDR3 has 16 residues. V was clipped by 3 bases and J by 2 bases, with 16 bases between them. Full variable domain (missing parts from reference TRBV5-1 and TRBJ2-3): KAGVTQTPRYLIKTRGQQVTLSCSPISGHRSVSWYQQTPGQGLQFLFEYFSETQRNKGNFPGRFSGRQFSNSRSEMNVSTLELGDSALYLCASSSRGSANTDTQYFGPGTRLTVL.

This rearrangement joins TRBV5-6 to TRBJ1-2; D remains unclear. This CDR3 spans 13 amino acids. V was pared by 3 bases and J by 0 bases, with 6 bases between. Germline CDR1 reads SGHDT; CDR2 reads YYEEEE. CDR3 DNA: TGTGCCAGCAGCTCCACCGCTAACTATGGCTACACCTTC. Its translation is CASSSTANYGYTF.

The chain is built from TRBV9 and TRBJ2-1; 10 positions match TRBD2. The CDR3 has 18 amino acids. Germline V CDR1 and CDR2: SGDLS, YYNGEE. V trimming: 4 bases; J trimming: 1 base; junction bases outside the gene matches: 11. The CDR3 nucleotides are TGTGCCAGCAGCCCCGGGGCTAGCGGGGGTTCTTCCTACAATGAGCAGTTCTTC. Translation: CASSPGASGGSSYNEQFF. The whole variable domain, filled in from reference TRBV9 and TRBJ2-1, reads DSGVTQTPKHLITATGQRVTLRCSPRSGDLSVYWYQQSLDQGLQFLIQYYNGEERAKGNILERFSAQQFPDLHSELNLSSLELGDSALYFCASSPGASGGSSYNEQFFGPGTRLTVL.

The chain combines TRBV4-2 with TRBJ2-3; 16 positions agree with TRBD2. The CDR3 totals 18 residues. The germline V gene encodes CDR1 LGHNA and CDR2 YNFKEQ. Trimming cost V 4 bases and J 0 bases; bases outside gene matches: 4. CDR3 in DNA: TGTGCCAGCAGCCGAGGGACTAGCGGGAGGGCTAGCACAGATACGCAGTATTTT. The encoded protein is CASSRGTSGRASTDTQYF.

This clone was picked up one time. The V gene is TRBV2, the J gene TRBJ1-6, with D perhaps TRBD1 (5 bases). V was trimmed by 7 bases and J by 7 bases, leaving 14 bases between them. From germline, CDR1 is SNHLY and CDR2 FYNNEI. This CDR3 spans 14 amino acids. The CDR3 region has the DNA TGTGCCAGCACTAGGCAGGGAAGGAATTCACCCCTCCACTTT. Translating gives CASTRQGRNSPLHF.

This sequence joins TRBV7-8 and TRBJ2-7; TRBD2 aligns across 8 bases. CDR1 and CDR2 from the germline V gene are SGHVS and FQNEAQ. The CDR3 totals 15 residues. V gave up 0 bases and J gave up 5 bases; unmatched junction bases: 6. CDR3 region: CASSLARFGRDEQYV. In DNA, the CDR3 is TGTGCCAGCAGCTTAGCGCGGTTCGGGAGGGACGAGCAGTACGTC.

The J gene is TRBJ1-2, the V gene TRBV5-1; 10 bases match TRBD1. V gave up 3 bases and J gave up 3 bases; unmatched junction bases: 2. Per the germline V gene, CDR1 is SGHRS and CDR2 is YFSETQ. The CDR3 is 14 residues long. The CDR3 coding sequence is TGCGCCAGCAGCTCGGGACAGGGGTACTATGGCTACACCTTC. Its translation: CASSSGQGYYGYTF.

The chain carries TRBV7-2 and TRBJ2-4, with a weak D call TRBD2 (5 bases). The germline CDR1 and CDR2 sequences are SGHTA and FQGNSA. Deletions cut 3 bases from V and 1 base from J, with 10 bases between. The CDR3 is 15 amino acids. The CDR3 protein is CASSLRVAAKNIQYF. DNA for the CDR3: TGTGCCAGCAGCTTGAGGGTTGCGGCCAAAAACATTCAGTACTTC.

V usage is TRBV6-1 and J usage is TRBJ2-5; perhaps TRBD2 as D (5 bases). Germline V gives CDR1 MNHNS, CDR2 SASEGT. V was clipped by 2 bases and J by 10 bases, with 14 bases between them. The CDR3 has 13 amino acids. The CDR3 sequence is CASSEHQVGGQYF. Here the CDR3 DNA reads TGTGCCAGCAGTGAACATCAGGTCGGAGGCCAGTACTTC.

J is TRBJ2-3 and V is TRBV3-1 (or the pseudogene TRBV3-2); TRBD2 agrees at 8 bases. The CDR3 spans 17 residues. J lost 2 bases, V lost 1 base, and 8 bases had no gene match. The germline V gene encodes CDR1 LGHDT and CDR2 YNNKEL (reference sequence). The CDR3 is CASSQGIPSGYTDTQYF. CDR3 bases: TGTGCCAGCAGCCAAGGTATCCCTAGCGGGTACACAGATACGCAGTATTTT.

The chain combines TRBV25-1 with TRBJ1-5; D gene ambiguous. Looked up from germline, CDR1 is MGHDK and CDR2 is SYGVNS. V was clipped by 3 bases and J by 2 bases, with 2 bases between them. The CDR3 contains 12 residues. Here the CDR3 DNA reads TGTGCCAGCAGTGACGGCAATCAGCCCCAGCATTTT. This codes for CASSDGNQPQHF.

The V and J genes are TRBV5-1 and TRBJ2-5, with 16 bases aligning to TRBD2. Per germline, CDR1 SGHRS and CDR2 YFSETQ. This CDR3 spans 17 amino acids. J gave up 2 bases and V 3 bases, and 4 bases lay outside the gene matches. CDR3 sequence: CASSSGLAGGKQETQYF. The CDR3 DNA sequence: TGCGCCAGCAGCTCGGGACTAGCGGGAGGGAAACAAGAGACCCAGTACTTC. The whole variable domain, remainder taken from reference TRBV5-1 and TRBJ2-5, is KAGVTQTPRYLIKTRGQQVTLSCSPISGHRSVSWYQQTPGQGLQFLFEYFSETQRNKGNFPGRFSGRQFSNSRSEMNVSTLELGDSALYLCASSSGLAGGKQETQYFGPGTRLLVL.

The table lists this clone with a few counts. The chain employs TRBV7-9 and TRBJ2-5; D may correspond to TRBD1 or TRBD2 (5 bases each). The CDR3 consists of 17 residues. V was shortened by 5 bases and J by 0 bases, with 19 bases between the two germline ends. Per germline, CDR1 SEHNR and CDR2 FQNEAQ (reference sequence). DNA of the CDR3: TGTGCCAGCAGCCTCCCTCCACTGGGGACGAACCAAGAGACCCAGTACTTC. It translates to CASSLPPLGTNQETQYF.

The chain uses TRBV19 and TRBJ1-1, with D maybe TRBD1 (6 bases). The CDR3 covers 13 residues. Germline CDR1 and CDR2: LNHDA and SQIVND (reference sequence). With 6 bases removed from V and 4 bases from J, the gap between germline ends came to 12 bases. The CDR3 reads CASRRGGGTEAFF. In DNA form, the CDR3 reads TGTGCCAGTAGGAGAGGGGGGGGCACTGAAGCTTTCTTT.

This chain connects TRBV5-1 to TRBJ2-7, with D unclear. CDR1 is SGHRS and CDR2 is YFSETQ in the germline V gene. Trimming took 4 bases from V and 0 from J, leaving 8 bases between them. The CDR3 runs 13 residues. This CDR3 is CASSQSSSYEQYF. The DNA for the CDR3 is TGCGCCAGCAGCCAGAGTAGCTCCTACGAGCAGTACTTC.

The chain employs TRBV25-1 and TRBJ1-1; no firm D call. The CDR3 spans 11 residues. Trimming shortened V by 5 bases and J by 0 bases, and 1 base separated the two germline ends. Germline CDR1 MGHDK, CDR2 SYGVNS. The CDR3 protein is CASSLNTEAFF. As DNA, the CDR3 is TGTGCCAGCAGTCTGAACACTGAAGCTTTCTTT.

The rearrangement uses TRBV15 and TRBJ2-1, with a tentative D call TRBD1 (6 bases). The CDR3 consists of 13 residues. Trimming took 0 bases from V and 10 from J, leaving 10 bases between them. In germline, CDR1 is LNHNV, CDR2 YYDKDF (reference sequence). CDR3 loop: CATSRDDRSEQFF. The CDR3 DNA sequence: TGTGCCACCAGCAGAGACGACAGGTCCGAGCAGTTCTTC. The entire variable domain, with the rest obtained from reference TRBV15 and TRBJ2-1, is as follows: DAMVIQNPRYQVTQFGKPVTLSCSQTLNHNVMYWYQQKSSQAPKLLFHYYDKDFNNEADTPDNFQSRRPNTSFCFLDIRSPGLGDTAMYLCATSRDDRSEQFFGPGTRLTVL.

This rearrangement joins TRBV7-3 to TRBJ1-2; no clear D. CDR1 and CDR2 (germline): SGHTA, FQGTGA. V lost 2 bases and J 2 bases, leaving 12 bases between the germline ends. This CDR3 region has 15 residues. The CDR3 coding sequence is TGTGCCAGCAGCTTAGAGCCGGGCCAGAACTATGGCTACACCTTC. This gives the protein CASSLEPGQNYGYTF.

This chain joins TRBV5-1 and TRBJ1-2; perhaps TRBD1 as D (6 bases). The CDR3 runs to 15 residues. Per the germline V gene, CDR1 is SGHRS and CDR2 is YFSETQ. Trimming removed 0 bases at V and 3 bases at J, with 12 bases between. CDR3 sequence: CASSLAQQGYYGYTF. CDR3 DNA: TGCGCCAGCAGCTTGGCCCAACAGGGATACTATGGCTACACCTTC.

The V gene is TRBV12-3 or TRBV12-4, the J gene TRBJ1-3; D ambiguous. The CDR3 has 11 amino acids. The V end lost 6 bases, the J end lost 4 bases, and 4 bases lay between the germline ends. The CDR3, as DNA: TGTGCCAGCAGCCAGGGAAACACCATATATTTT. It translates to CASSQGNTIYF.